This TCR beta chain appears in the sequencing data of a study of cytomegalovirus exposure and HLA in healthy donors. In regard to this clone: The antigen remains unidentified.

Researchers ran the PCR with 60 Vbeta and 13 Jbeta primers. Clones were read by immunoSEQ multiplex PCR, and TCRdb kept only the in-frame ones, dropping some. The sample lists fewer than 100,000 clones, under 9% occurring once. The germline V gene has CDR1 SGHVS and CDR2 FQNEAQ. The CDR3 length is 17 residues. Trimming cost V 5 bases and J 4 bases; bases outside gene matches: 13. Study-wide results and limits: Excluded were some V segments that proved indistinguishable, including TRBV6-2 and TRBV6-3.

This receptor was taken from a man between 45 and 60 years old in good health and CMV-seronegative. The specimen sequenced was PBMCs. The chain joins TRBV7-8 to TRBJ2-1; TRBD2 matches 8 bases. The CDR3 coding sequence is TGTGCCAGCAGCCGGGGACTAGTCCGAAAACTATACAATGAGCAGTTCTTC. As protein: CASSRGLVRKLYNEQFF.